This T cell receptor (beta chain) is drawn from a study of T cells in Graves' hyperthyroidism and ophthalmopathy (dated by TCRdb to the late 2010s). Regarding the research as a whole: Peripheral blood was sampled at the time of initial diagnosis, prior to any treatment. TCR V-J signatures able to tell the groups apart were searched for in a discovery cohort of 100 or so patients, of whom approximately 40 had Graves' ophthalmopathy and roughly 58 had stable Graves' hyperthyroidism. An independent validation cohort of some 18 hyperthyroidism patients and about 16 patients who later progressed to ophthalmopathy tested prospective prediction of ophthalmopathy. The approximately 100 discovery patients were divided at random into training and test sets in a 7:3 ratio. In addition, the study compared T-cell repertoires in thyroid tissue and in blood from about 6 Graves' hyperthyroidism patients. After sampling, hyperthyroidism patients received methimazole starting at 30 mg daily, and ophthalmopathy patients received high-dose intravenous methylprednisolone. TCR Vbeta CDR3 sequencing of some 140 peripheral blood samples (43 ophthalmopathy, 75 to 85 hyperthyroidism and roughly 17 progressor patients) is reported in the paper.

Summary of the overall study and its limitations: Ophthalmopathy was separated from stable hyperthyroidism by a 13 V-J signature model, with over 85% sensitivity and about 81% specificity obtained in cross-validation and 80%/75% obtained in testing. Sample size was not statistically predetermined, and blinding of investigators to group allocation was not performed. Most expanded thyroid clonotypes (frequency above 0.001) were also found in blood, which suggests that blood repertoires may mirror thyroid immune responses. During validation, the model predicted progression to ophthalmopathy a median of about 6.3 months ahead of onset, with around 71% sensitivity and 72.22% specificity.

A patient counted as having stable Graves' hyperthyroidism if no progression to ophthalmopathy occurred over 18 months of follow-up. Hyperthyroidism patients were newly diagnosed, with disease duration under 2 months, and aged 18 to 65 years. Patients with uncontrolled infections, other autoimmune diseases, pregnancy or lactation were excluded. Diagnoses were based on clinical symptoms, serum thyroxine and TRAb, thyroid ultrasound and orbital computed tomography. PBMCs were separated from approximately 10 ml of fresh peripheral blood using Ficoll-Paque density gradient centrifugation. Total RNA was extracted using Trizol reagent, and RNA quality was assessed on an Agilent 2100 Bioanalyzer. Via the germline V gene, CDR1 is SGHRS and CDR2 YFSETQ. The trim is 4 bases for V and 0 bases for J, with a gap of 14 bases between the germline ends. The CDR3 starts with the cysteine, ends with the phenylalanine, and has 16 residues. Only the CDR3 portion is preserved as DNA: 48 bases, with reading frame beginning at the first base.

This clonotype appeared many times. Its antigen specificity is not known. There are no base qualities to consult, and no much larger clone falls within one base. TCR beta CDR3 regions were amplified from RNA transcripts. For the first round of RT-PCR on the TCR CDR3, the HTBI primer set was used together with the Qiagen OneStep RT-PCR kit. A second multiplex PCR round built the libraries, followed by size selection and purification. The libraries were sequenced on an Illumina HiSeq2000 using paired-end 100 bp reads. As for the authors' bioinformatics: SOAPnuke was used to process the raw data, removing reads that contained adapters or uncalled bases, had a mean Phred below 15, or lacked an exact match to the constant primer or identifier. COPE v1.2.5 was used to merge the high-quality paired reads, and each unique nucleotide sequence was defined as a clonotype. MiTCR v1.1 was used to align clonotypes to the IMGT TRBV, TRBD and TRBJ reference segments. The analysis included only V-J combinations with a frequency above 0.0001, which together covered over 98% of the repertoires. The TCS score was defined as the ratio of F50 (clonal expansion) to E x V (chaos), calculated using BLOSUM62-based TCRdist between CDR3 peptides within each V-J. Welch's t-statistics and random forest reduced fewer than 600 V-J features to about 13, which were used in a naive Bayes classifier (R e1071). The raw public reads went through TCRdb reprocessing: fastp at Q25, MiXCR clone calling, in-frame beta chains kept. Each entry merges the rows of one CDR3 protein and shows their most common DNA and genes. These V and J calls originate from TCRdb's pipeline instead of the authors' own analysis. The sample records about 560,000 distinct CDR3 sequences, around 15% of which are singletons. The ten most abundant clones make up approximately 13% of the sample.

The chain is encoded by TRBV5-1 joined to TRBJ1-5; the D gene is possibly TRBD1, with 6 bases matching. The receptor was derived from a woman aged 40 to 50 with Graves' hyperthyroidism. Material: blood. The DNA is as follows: TGCGCCAGCAGCCCGGGGACACTTAATAGCAATCAGCCCCAGCATTTT. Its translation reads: CASSPGTLNSNQPQHF.